This TCR beta chain was profiled in a study of human T cells and chemical hapten exposure. J lost 7 bases, V lost 7 bases, and 10 bases had no gene match. The CDR3 has 16 residues. Germline loops: CDR1 ENHRY, CDR2 SYGVKD. The time point: patch test 1, 2 weeks after DPC sensitization. Indicated treatment: therapeutic diphenylcyclopropenone sensitization with weekly scalp DPC. In this sample, this clonotype turned up a few times. TCRdb analysed the RACE reads with MiXCR anew, one entry per CDR3 protein. The sample yields roughly 380,000 distinct CDR3 sequences, roughly 5% seen once. The receptor was derived from a woman aged 45-65 years with alopecia areata. Some clones in this sample may be carry-over from other donors' samples. The genes are TRBV10-3 and TRBJ2-1; 13 positions match TRBD2. The starting material was whole blood, obtained in connection with sensitization to the hapten diphenylcyclopropenone (DPC). This CDR3 is CAIITGTSGIGNEQFF. CDR3 nucleotides: TGTGCCATCATTACGGGGACTAGCGGGATAGGGAATGAGCAGTTCTTC.